The next 2 T cell receptor beta chains were all read from a single sample in a study of cytomegalovirus exposure and HLA in healthy donors. 60 Vbeta and 13 Jbeta primers were used in PCR. Profiled with immunoSEQ multiplex PCR; TCRdb holds only in-frame clones, not every one. The sample holds under 200,000 clones, 70% to 90% seen once. The specimen was PBMCs. All receptors come from a woman aged 18-30 years in good health and CMV-seronegative.

This sequence joins TRBV18 and TRBJ1-4; no clear D. The CDR3 contains 14 residues. The ends were cut back, 3 bases at V and 6 bases at J, with 11 bases in the middle. Germline V gene lookup returns CDR1 KGHSH and CDR2 LQKENI. For the CDR3, the DNA is TGTGCCAGCTCACCCGTAGCAGTTTATGAAAAACTGTTTTTT. Amino acids: CASSPVAVYEKLFF.

This rearrangement joins TRBV10-2 to TRBJ1-5; 7 nucleotides align to TRBD1. V lost 8 bases, J lost 3 bases, and 4 bases stayed unmatched. Germline loops: CDR1 WSHSY, CDR2 SAAADI. The CDR3 runs to 13 residues. Here the CDR3 DNA reads TGCGCCAGCCGGGACAGCCTCAATCAGCCCCAGCATTTT. Amino acid sequence: CASRDSLNQPQHF.